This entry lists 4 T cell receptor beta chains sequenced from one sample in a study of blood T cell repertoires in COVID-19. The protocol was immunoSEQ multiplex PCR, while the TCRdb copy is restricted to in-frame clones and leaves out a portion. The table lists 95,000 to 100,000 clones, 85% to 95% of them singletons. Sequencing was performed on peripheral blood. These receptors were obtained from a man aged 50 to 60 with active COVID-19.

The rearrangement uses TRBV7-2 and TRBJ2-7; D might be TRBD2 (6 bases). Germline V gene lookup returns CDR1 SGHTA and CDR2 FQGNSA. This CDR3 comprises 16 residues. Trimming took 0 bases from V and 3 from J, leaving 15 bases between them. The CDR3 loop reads CASSLALASANYEQYF. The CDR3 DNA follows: TGTGCCAGCAGCTTAGCGTTAGCTAGCGCCAACTACGAGCAGTACTTC.

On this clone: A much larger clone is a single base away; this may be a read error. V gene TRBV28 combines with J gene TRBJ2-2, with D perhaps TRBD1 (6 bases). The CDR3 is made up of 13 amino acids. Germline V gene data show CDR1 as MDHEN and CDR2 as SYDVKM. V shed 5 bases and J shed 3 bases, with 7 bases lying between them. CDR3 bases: TGTGCCAGCAGTCCAGGGGACACCGGGGAGCTGTTTTTT. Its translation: CASSPGDTGELFF.

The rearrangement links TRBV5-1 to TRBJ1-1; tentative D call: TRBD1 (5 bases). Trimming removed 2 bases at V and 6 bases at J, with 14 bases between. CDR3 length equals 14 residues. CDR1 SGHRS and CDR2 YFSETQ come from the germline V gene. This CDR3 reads CASSFGGGGSEAFF. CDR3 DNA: TGCGCCAGCAGCTTTGGCGGGGGAGGATCTGAAGCTTTCTTT.

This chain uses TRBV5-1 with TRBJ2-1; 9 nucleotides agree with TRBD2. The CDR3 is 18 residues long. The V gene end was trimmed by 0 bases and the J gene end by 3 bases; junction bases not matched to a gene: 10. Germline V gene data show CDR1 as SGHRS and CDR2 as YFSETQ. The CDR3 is CASSLAGTSSWGYNEQFF. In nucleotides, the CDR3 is TGCGCCAGCAGCTTGGCCGGGACTAGCAGCTGGGGCTACAATGAGCAGTTCTTC.